The 30 T cell receptor beta chains below were found in one sample sequenced in a study of shared clonotypes between healthy human individuals. Method: immunoSEQ multiplex PCR; TCRdb's copy keeps in-frame clones and lacks some. This table has about 1.5 million clones, 95% to 99% appearing once. The sequencing input was naive CD4+ T cells sorted from blood. Sample subset: CD45RA+ positively selected. The receptors originated from a man aged 30 to 45 in good health.

Here the CDR3 reads CAWSDPVGSTDTQYF. The CDR3 nucleotides read TGTGCCTGGAGTGACCCTGTAGGTAGCACAGATACGCAGTATTTT. The chain joins TRBV30 to TRBJ2-3; D uncertain. V was pared by 1 base and J by 0 bases, with 11 bases between. The CDR3 has 15 residues. Germline loops: CDR1 GTSNPN, CDR2 SVGIG (reference sequence).

The V gene is TRBV7-6, the J gene TRBJ2-2; D possibly corresponds to TRBD1 (6 bases). The germline CDR1 and CDR2 sequences are SGHVS and FNYEAQ. The CDR3 is 15 amino acids. V gave up 4 bases and J gave up 4 bases, with 13 bases separating them. The CDR3 loop is CASSSPRGTTGELFF. CDR3 nucleotides: TGTGCCAGCAGCTCGCCTAGGGGGACCACCGGGGAGCTGTTTTTT.

The gene calls are TRBV28 and TRBJ2-1; TRBD1 is a possible D gene (7 bases). V lost 2 bases to trimming and J lost 3 bases, with 11 bases between them. CDR3 length: 15 amino acids. Germline-derived CDR1 and CDR2 are MDHEN and SYDVKM. DNA of the CDR3: TGTGCCAGCAGTTTAGGGGGGACAGTCTACAATGAGCAGTTCTTC. Protein: CASSLGGTVYNEQFF. The full variable domain, its missing parts supplied by reference TRBV28 and TRBJ2-1, is DVKVTQSSRYLVKRTGEKVFLECVQDMDHENMFWYRQDPGLGLRLIYFSYDVKMKEKGDIPEGYSVSREKKERFSLILESASTNQTSMYLCASSLGGTVYNEQFFGPGTRLTVL.

This sequence joins TRBV9 and TRBJ2-1, with D perhaps TRBD2 (5 bases). With 6 bases removed from V and 0 bases from J, the gap between germline ends came to 19 bases. Germline V CDR1 and CDR2: SGDLS, YYNGEE. The CDR3 spans 17 residues. This CDR3 is CASTLSMSGSSYNEQFF. The CDR3 nucleotides read TGTGCCAGCACATTATCGATGTCGGGAAGCTCCTACAATGAGCAGTTCTTC.

This sequence joins TRBV5-4 and TRBJ1-2; perhaps TRBD1 as D (5 bases). The CDR3 sequence is 14 residues long. CDR1 is SGHNT and CDR2 is YYREEE in the germline V gene (reference sequence). Trimming removed 0 bases at V and 4 bases at J, with 10 bases between. CDR3 in amino acids: CASSLAGDGYGYTF. CDR3 sequence (DNA): TGTGCCAGCAGCTTGGCGGGGGACGGCTATGGCTACACCTTC.

V is TRBV9 and J is TRBJ2-1; TRBD2 agrees at 11 bases. The V segment lost 4 bases and the J segment 16 bases; nucleotides outside the gene matches: 13. Germline V gene lookup returns CDR1 SGDLS and CDR2 YYNGEE. The CDR3 is made up of 14 amino acids. The CDR3 here is CASSTQLAGVAKFF. The CDR3 nucleotides read TGTGCCAGCAGCACCCAACTAGCGGGGGTTGCGAAATTCTTC.

The chain is built from TRBV10-3 and TRBJ2-3; D call uncertain. With 7 bases removed from V and 0 bases from J, the gap between germline ends came to 8 bases. Germline V gives CDR1 ENHRY, CDR2 SYGVKD. This CDR3 is 13 amino acids long. CDR3 in DNA: TGTGCCATCAAGCCGGCTAGCACAGATACGCAGTATTTT. This codes for CAIKPASTDTQYF.

The chain combines TRBV19 with TRBJ1-2, with 7 positions matching TRBD1. The CDR3 length is 15 residues. Unmatched junction bases numbered 8, after V lost 7 bases and J lost 0 bases. CDR1 is LNHDA, CDR2 SQIVND, per germline (reference sequence). CDR3 DNA sequence: TGTGCCAGTACCTTGACAGGGCCTCCTAACTATGGCTACACCTTC. This sequence encodes CASTLTGPPNYGYTF.

For the CDR3, the DNA is TGTGCCAGCAGCTCAACAGGGGTTGTCTACGAGCAGTACTTC. Amino acid sequence: CASSSTGVVYEQYF. V gene TRBV11-2 combines with J gene TRBJ2-7; 7 bases are shared with TRBD1. V lost 4 bases and J lost 3; bases outside the gene matches: 6. This CDR3 has 14 residues. Germline CDR1 reads SGHAT; CDR2 reads FQNNGV.

This clone was detected only once. This chain connects TRBV27 to TRBJ2-7; D may be TRBD2 (6 bases). The CDR3 contains 14 residues. Germline V CDR1 and CDR2: MNHEY, SMNVEV (reference sequence). Between the trimmed V and J ends, which lost 4 bases and 4 bases, there was a span of 14 bases. The CDR3 DNA sequence: TGTGCCAGCAGTTCCGTCGTGGGGGGTTACGAGCAGTACTTC. Translating it yields CASSSVVGGYEQYF.

This chain connects TRBV4-1 to TRBJ2-1, with a weak D call TRBD2 (6 bases). V was trimmed by 4 bases and J by 5 bases, leaving 9 bases between them. The CDR3 is 13 amino acids. From germline, CDR1 is MGHRA and CDR2 YSYEKL. The DNA of the CDR3 is TGCGCCAGCAGCCCGGGGAGGCACAATGAGCAGTTCTTC. This gives the protein CASSPGRHNEQFF.

The sample holds one count of this clone. The chain has TRBV2 and TRBJ2-2, with 10 nucleotides matching TRBD2. The germline V gene encodes CDR1 SNHLY and CDR2 FYNNEI. After removal of 8 bases from V and 4 bases from J, the junction contained 4 bases not matched to a gene. CDR3 length: 14 residues. DNA for the CDR3: TGTGCCAGCGCGAGCGGGAGGGTCACCGGGGAGCTGTTTTTT. It translates to CASASGRVTGELFF. The whole variable domain, remainder taken from reference TRBV2 and TRBJ2-2, is EPEVTQTPSHQVTQMGQEVILRCVPISNHLYFYWYRQILGQKVEFLVSFYNNEISEKSEIFDDQFSVERPDGSNFTLKIRSTKLEDSAMYFCASASGRVTGELFFGEGSRLTVL.

The chain is built from TRBV2 and TRBJ2-7; D is undetermined. Deletions cut 4 bases from V and 4 bases from J, with 5 bases between. Per the germline V gene, CDR1 is SNHLY and CDR2 is FYNNEI. CDR3 size: 11 residues. CDR3 residues: CASSAQYEQYF. In DNA, the CDR3 is TGTGCCAGCAGTGCTCAGTACGAGCAGTACTTC.

V gene TRBV30 combines with J gene TRBJ1-1; D call uncertain. The V and J ends lost 3 bases and 4 bases respectively, with 12 bases between them. Per the germline V gene, CDR1 is GTSNPN and CDR2 is SVGIG (reference sequence). The CDR3 covers 13 residues. CDR3 DNA: TGTGCCTGGAGCCGGGGATCCTCCACTGAAGCTTTCTTT. Protein product: CAWSRGSSTEAFF.

Regarding this clone: The junction and the germline gene differ at one end; a read error may be behind it. The chain employs TRBV19 and TRBJ1-5; 7 bases match TRBD1. CDR3 length: 15 amino acids. Germline CDR1 LNHDA, CDR2 SQIVND (reference sequence). The CDR3 DNA sequence: TGTGCCAGTAGAATAGCCGGGACAGTAGATCAGCCCCAGCATTTT. Amino acid sequence: CASRIAGTVDQPQHF.

The rearrangement joins TRBV14 to TRBJ2-1, with 14 bases lining up with TRBD2. The CDR3 covers 20 residues. Germline CDR1 is SGHDN and CDR2 is FVKESK. With 0 bases clipped from V and 4 bases from J, the junction kept 11 bases outside the gene matches. The CDR3 region is CASSQDRLTSGRGGYNEQFF. DNA of the CDR3: TGTGCCAGCAGCCAAGATAGGTTGACTAGCGGGAGGGGCGGTTACAATGAGCAGTTCTTC.

This chain links TRBV19 with TRBJ2-4; D is possibly TRBD1 (6 bases). The CDR3 runs to 13 residues. V was trimmed by 7 bases and J by 3 bases, leaving 10 bases between them. The germline V gene has CDR1 LNHDA and CDR2 SQIVND (reference sequence). CDR3 nucleotides: TGTGCCAGTAAACAGGGTGGCAAAAACATTCAGTACTTC. It translates to CASKQGGKNIQYF.

The chain recombines TRBV13 with TRBJ1-1, with D possibly matching TRBD1 (5 bases). This CDR3 has 15 residues. Germline V gene lookup returns CDR1 PRHDT and CDR2 FYEKMQ (reference sequence). V lost 2 bases and J lost 1, with 11 bases in between. The CDR3 loop reads CASSLTRGWNTEAFF. The CDR3 DNA reads TGTGCCAGCAGCTTAACTAGGGGCTGGAACACTGAAGCTTTCTTT.

The J gene is TRBJ2-2, the V gene TRBV5-1; 7 bases match TRBD2. Trimming at V came to 0 bases and at J to 7 bases, leaving 6 bases not matched to a gene. The CDR3 spans 15 residues. Looked up from germline, CDR1 is SGHRS and CDR2 is YFSETQ. The CDR3 region is CASSLGRSGDGELFF. The CDR3 nucleotides are TGCGCCAGCAGCTTGGGTCGGAGCGGGGACGGGGAGCTGTTTTTT.

The chain couples TRBV28 to TRBJ2-1, with D perhaps matching TRBD2 (5 bases). This CDR3 is built from 13 residues. V was pared by 5 bases and J by 8 bases, with 13 bases between. From germline, CDR1 is MDHEN and CDR2 SYDVKM. The CDR3 DNA reads as TGTGCCAGCAGTCCCCTTGCGGGTTATGAGCAGTTCTTC. This codes for CASSPLAGYEQFF.

The J gene is TRBJ2-1, the V gene TRBV29-1; D remains ambiguous. Germline loops: CDR1 SQVTM, CDR2 ANQGSEA. The CDR3 sequence is 15 residues long. The V end was cut by 4 bases, the J end by 4 bases, with 17 bases between. CDR3 coding DNA: TGCAGCGTTGCCGTCTCTTTACTATATTACAATGAGCAGTTCTTC. This codes for CSVAVSLLYYNEQFF.

V and J are TRBV18 and TRBJ2-7; TRBD2 aligns across 8 bases. J gave up 1 base and V 2 bases, and 7 bases lay outside the gene matches. CDR1 and CDR2 from the germline V gene are KGHSH and LQKENI. The CDR3 has 16 amino acids. DNA of the CDR3: TGTGCCAGCTCACCAGGGTTAGCGGGATTTTCCTACGAGCAGTACTTC. This encodes CASSPGLAGFSYEQYF.

The chain is built from TRBV18 and TRBJ2-1, with TRBD2 matching 12 bases. The CDR3 covers 16 residues. The V gene's germline CDR1 is KGHSH and CDR2 LQKENI. The trim removed 4 bases at V and 10 bases at J, leaving 11 bases unmatched. CDR3 DNA sequence: TGTGCCAGCTCACTTTCCCTAGCGGGAGGGCCTTCGGAGCAGTTCTTC. Its protein is CASSLSLAGGPSEQFF.

The chain links TRBV9 to TRBJ2-1, with 7 bases lining up with TRBD2. V lost 4 bases to trimming and J lost 7 bases; unmatched junction nucleotides: 14. CDR3 size: 16 residues. CDR1 is SGDLS, CDR2 YYNGEE, per germline. CDR3 amino acids: CASSPPGGSVGNEQFF. CDR3 bases: TGTGCCAGCAGCCCCCCTGGCGGGAGTGTGGGAAATGAGCAGTTCTTC.

J is TRBJ2-7 and V is TRBV7-2; 11 bases fit TRBD1. Trimming removed 0 bases from V and 6 bases from J; junction bases left unmatched: 7. Germline V gene data show CDR1 as SGHTA and CDR2 as FQGNSA. There are 16 residues in the CDR3. Written as DNA, the CDR3 is TGTGCCAGCAGCTTAGCGGGCCGGACAGGGGGCTCCGAGCAGTACTTC. Its protein product is CASSLAGRTGGSEQYF.

This chain connects TRBV10-2 to TRBJ1-2, with 10 bases lining up with TRBD1. The CDR3 spans 16 residues. V dropped 5 bases and J dropped 1; count of bases not matched to a gene: 7. From germline, CDR1 is WSHSY and CDR2 SAAADI. CDR3 nucleotide sequence: TGCGCCAGCAGTTCGACAGGGGGCAAATTTAACTATGGCTACACCTTC. Its protein product is CASSSTGGKFNYGYTF.

This chain uses TRBV11-2 with TRBJ2-7; D may be TRBD1 (5 bases). Germline V gene data show CDR1 as SGHAT and CDR2 as FQNNGV. The ends were cut back, 6 bases at V and 2 bases at J, with 17 bases in the middle. The CDR3 has 15 amino acids. CDR3 DNA: TGTGCCAGCAGAACCGTAAAGGGGCGCACCTACGAGCAGTACTTC. This sequence encodes CASRTVKGRTYEQYF.

This rearrangement joins TRBV18 to TRBJ2-7, with a possible D match to TRBD1 (5 bases). Trimming pared 5 bases from V and 3 bases from J, leaving 8 bases between. Germline V gene sequence: CDR1 KGHSH, CDR2 LQKENI. The CDR3 has 12 amino acids. CDR3 in amino acids: CASSTGYYEQYF. CDR3 sequence (DNA): TGTGCCAGCTCAACAGGATACTACGAGCAGTACTTC.

J is TRBJ2-7 and V is TRBV30, with 9 bases that match TRBD1. CDR3 length equals 13 residues. V lost 0 bases and J lost 4; bases outside the gene matches: 1. The germline gives CDR1 GTSNPN, CDR2 SVGIG (reference sequence). CDR3 sequence: CAWSVQGAYEQYF. The CDR3 region has the DNA TGTGCCTGGAGTGTACAGGGGGCTTACGAGCAGTACTTC.

This clone showed up just once. The V call is TRBV27, the J call TRBJ2-1, with D possibly TRBD2 on 8 matching bases. Germline CDR1 and CDR2: MNHEY and SMNVEV (reference sequence). With 3 bases removed from V and 6 bases from J, the gap between germline ends came to 27 bases. The CDR3 totals 19 residues. The CDR3: CASSFQGGPRRGASNEQFF. In DNA form, the CDR3 reads TGTGCCAGCAGTTTTCAGGGGGGACCACGGCGGGGGGCCTCCAATGAGCAGTTCTTC.